The 10 T cell receptor beta chains reported below all come from one sample, sequenced in a study of T cell changes during pregnancy in multiple sclerosis. This table comes from immunoSEQ multiplex PCR, and its TCRdb copy is limited to in-frame clones, with some not included. This sample carries about 36,000 clones, 89% of them seen once, and the ten largest clones take about 11%. The specimen comprised CD8+ T cells from peripheral blood mononuclear cells, sampled in the third trimester of pregnancy. The receptors derive from a female donor with multiple sclerosis, enrolled in a pregnancy study.

This sequence joins TRBV13 and TRBJ2-2, with D maybe TRBD1 (6 bases). V was pared by 5 bases and J by 6 bases, with 13 bases between. The CDR3 covers 14 residues. Germline CDR1 PRHDT, CDR2 FYEKMQ (reference sequence). CDR3 residues: CASSPDRSPGELFF. CDR3 DNA sequence: TGTGCCAGCAGCCCCGACAGGAGCCCCGGGGAGCTGTTTTTT.

This chain connects TRBV7-2 to TRBJ1-1, with D unresolved. V was clipped by 5 bases and J by 5 bases, with 18 bases between them. The germline gives CDR1 SGHTA, CDR2 FQGNSA. The CDR3 has 15 amino acids. CDR3 bases: TGTGCCAGCAGCCGACGGGGTATCTTGGGGACTGAAGCTTTCTTT. Protein sequence: CASSRRGILGTEAFF.

The chain recombines TRBV19 with TRBJ2-5; D is perhaps TRBD2 (6 bases). CDR1 and CDR2 from the germline V gene are LNHDA and SQIVND (reference sequence). The CDR3 spans 13 residues. Trimming cost V 5 bases and J 5 bases, with 12 bases left between them. The CDR3 is CASSLGGWETQYF. The CDR3 nucleotides are TGTGCCAGTAGTCTCGGGGGTTGGGAGACCCAGTACTTC. Filled out from reference TRBV19 and TRBJ2-5, the complete variable domain reads DGGITQSPKYLFRKEGQNVTLSCEQNLNHDAMYWYRQDPGQGLRLIYYSQIVNDFQKGDIAEGYSVSREKKESFPLTVTSAQKNPTAFYLCASSLGGWETQYFGPGTRLLVL.

Only a few counts were recorded for this clone. CDR3 loop: CASSMTGDLAGANVLTF. CDR3 coding DNA: TGCGCCAGCAGCATGACAGGGGATTTAGCTGGGGCCAACGTCCTGACTTTC. This chain uses TRBV4-3 with TRBJ2-6; TRBD1 agrees at 8 bases. From germline, CDR1 is LGHNA and CDR2 YSLEER. CDR3 length: 17 residues. V lost 5 bases, J lost 2 bases, and 8 bases stayed unmatched.

The rearrangement joins TRBV27 to TRBJ1-4; D is uncertain. V was trimmed by 4 bases and J by 12 bases, leaving 12 bases between them. This CDR3 region has 12 residues. CDR1 and CDR2 (germline): MNHEY, SMNVEV (reference sequence). The CDR3 sequence: CASSSTGGELFF. The CDR3 DNA follows: TGTGCCAGCAGTTCAACGGGAGGCGAACTGTTTTTT.

As DNA, the CDR3 is TGTGCCAGTAGTACGGGACAGGTTCCGGGATGGGGCAATCAGCCCCAGCATTTT. Its translation: CASSTGQVPGWGNQPQHF. The V and J genes are TRBV19 and TRBJ1-5, with 8 bases that match TRBD1. Per germline, CDR1 LNHDA and CDR2 SQIVND (reference sequence). The CDR3 has 18 residues. Losses at the gene ends were 4 bases for V and 2 bases for J; bases not matched to a gene: 13. Full variable domain (missing parts from reference TRBV19 and TRBJ1-5): DGGITQSPKYLFRKEGQNVTLSCEQNLNHDAMYWYRQDPGQGLRLIYYSQIVNDFQKGDIAEGYSVSREKKESFPLTVTSAQKNPTAFYLCASSTGQVPGWGNQPQHFGDGTRLSIL.

The rearrangement links TRBV7-2 to TRBJ2-3, with D maybe TRBD2 (6 bases). The CDR3 length is 16 residues. Germline assignment: CDR1 SGHTA and CDR2 FQGNSA. V was cut by 1 base and J by 2 bases, with 13 bases left in between. The CDR3, as DNA: TGTGCCAGCAGCTTAGTGCGCGGCGGGATCACAGATACGCAGTATTTT. It translates to CASSLVRGGITDTQYF. Looking up the rest from reference TRBV7-2 and TRBJ2-3 gives the full variable domain: GAGVSQSPSNKVTEKGKDVELRCDPISGHTALYWYRQSLGQGLEFLIYFQGNSAPDKSGLPSDRFSAERTGGSVSTLTIQRTQQEDSAVYLCASSLVRGGITDTQYFGPGTRLTVL.

The chain employs TRBV6-1 and TRBJ2-1; 7 nucleotides match TRBD2. Germline assignment: CDR1 MNHNS and CDR2 SASEGT. Losses at the gene ends were 10 bases for V and 5 bases for J; bases not matched to a gene: 11. The CDR3 covers 14 residues. CDR3 amino acids: CATGSLGGNNEQFF. CDR3 in DNA: TGTGCCACCGGAAGCTTGGGAGGGAACAATGAGCAGTTCTTC.

The V call is TRBV7-6, the J call TRBJ2-1; 12 bases map to TRBD2. This CDR3 has 16 amino acids. With V trimmed by 5 bases and J by 9 bases, 11 bases remained unmatched. Germline lookup yields CDR1 SGHVS and CDR2 FNYEAQ. CDR3 DNA sequence: TGTGCCAGCAGCGTCCCTAGCGGGGGGGCCTCGGGTGAGCAGTTCTTC. Encoded protein: CASSVPSGGASGEQFF.

This clone was detected only once. The rearrangement joins TRBV29-1 to TRBJ2-3; possibly TRBD1 for D (5 bases). Between the trimmed V and J ends, which lost 7 bases and 5 bases, there was a span of 16 bases. CDR3 length: 13 amino acids. Germline CDR1 is SQVTM and CDR2 is ANQGSEA. CDR3 nucleotide sequence: TGCAGCGCACCACTCGCAGGGCTAGATACGCAGTATTTT. Its translation is CSAPLAGLDTQYF.